Below, one T cell receptor (beta chain) is given with its context. What it binds is not known. The sample comes from a study of shared clonotypes between healthy human individuals. Study-level points and caveats: Among donors, the sharing of clonotypes was expected to be influenced by sequencing depth.

It was approximately 280 ng DNA, about 33,000 T cell genomes, that went into each replicate PCR of unsorted PBMC. PBMC DNA, left unsorted, was sequenced on ten immunoSEQ deep assay plates. Libraries were prepared by immunoSEQ multiplex PCR; TCRdb keeps only in-frame clonotypes and omits some of them. This table has hundreds of thousands of clones, around 77% appearing once. Recent vaccinations or acute infections were absent in the healthy HIV-negative adult donors. Germline V gene data show CDR1 as WNHNN and CDR2 as SYGVQD (reference sequence). Deletions cut 2 bases from V and 6 bases from J, with 14 bases between. CDR3 length: 15 amino acids.

This clonotype originated in a middle-aged woman in good health. Some clones in this sample may be carry-over from other donors' samples. Sequenced material: PBMCs. The chain has TRBV10-1 and TRBJ2-1, with D unresolved. The CDR3 here is CASSENWGIGNEQFF. The CDR3 nucleotides are TGCGCCAGCAGTGAGAATTGGGGTATAGGCAATGAGCAGTTCTTC.